A selection of T cell receptor beta chains follows, all from one sample in a study of early T cells in non-severe SARS-CoV-2 infection. TCRdb used MiXCR to reprocess the 5' RACE reads, holding one entry per CDR3 protein. The repertoire has roughly 28,000 distinct CDR3 sequences, under 6.5% of them found once; the top ten carry approximately 5.5%. The sample comprised whole blood. The source is an adult who was a healthcare worker with PCR-confirmed SARS-CoV-2 infection or an uninfected control (not recorded which). The CDR3 runs from the conserved cysteine through the conserved F or W. Each record gives: V gene, J gene, D gene, clone size, CDR3 protein, CDR3 DNA. D genes are given only for firm matches. Size tells how often a clone was seen (once, few, many) or the class of an expanded clone, and some rows leave it out.

TRBV6-5	TRBJ2-6	-	many	CASSYSPRTVAGANVLTF	TGTGCCAGCAGTTATTCCCCCAGGACTGTTGCTGGGGCCAACGTCCTGACTTTC
TRBV6-2/TRBV6-3	TRBJ2-3	TRBD1	few	CASREEGQGRDTQYF	TGTGCCAGCAGAGAAGAGGGACAGGGGAGAGATACGCAGTATTTT
TRBV10-2	TRBJ2-7	-	many	CASSRVLSYEQYF	TGCGCCAGCAGCCGCGTCCTCTCCTACGAGCAGTACTTC
TRBV6-5	TRBJ1-2	-	many	CASTHGGSTNYGYTF	TGTGCCAGCACCCACGGGGGTTCTACTAACTATGGCTACACCTTC
TRBV5-5	TRBJ1-3	TRBD1	many	CASRTTGESANTIYF	TGTGCCAGCAGGACGACAGGGGAGTCGGCAAACACCATATATTTT
TRBV28	TRBJ2-1	TRBD1	few	CASSLFTGTGLDNEQFF	TGTGCCAGCAGTTTATTTACCGGGACAGGACTCGACAATGAGCAGTTCTTC
TRBV7-2	TRBJ1-3	-	few	CASSLVHAAGNTIYF	TGTGCCAGCAGCTTAGTGCACGCAGCTGGAAACACCATATATTTT
TRBV29-1	TRBJ2-5	TRBD2	-	CSVAAGVETQYF	TGCAGCGTTGCGGCGGGAGTGGAGACCCAGTACTTC
TRBV3-1	TRBJ1-1	-	-	CASSQDPLLFAGTSNTEAFF	TGTGCCAGCAGCCAAGATCCTCTCCTATTCGCCGGGACATCGAACACTGAAGCTTTCTTT
TRBV5-6	TRBJ1-5	-	many	CASSLASRGLSNQPQHF	TGTGCCAGCAGCTTGGCTTCTCGGGGCTTGAGCAATCAGCCCCAGCATTTT
TRBV20-1	TRBJ1-1	-	few	CSVVDLNTEAFF	TGCAGTGTGGTGGACCTGAACACTGAAGCTTTCTTT
TRBV6-2/TRBV6-3	TRBJ2-7	-	once	CASSYRGPYEQYF	TGTGCCAGCAGTTACCGGGGACCTTACGAGCAGTACTTC
TRBV7-9	TRBJ2-2	-	many	CASSLVPGELFF	TGTGCCAGCAGCTTAGTCCCCGGGGAGCTGTTTTTT
TRBV5-1	TRBJ2-5	TRBD1	many	CASSLATGGANQETQYF	TGCGCCAGCAGCTTGGCGACAGGGGGCGCGAATCAAGAGACCCAGTACTTC
TRBV3-1	TRBJ2-5	-	medium-sized	CASSQETEKETQYF	TGTGCCAGCAGCCAAGAGACAGAGAAAGAGACCCAGTACTTC
TRBV12-3/TRBV12-4	TRBJ2-1	TRBD2	many	CAIGRRSYNEQFF	TGTGCCATCGGGAGGCGGTCCTACAATGAGCAGTTCTTC
TRBV7-8	TRBJ2-3	-	-	CASSLVAHTQYF	TGTGCCAGCAGCCTCGTCGCCCATACGCAGTATTTT
TRBV14	TRBJ1-6	-	many	CASSQEGSPLHF	TGTGCCAGCAGCCAAGAGGGTTCACCCCTCCACTTT
TRBV12-2	TRBJ2-7	-	many	CASRLPGRRGLSSYEQYF	TGTGCAAGTCGCTTACCGGGGAGGAGGGGATTGTCCTCCTACGAGCAGTACTTC
TRBV5-4	TRBJ2-5	-	-	CASSYLEGSETQYF	TGTGCCAGCAGTTATCTTGAGGGGTCAGAGACCCAGTACTTC
TRBV7-3	TRBJ2-3	TRBD2	few	CASSSFSGGPTDTQYF	TGTGCCAGCAGCTCCTTCAGCGGGGGCCCCACAGATACGCAGTATTTT
TRBV11-2	TRBJ1-2	-	-	CASSLVPDYYGYTF	TGTGCCAGCAGCTTAGTGCCGGACTACTATGGCTACACCTTC
TRBV10-3	TRBJ1-1	-	many	CAISEGGIEAFF	TGTGCCATCAGTGAAGGGGGAATTGAAGCTTTCTTT
TRBV10-3	TRBJ1-1	-	many	CAISERGQMNTEAFF	TGTGCCATCAGTGAGAGGGGACAAATGAACACTGAAGCTTTCTTT
TRBV6-6	TRBJ2-6	-	many	CASSYSGAGANVLTF	TGTGCCAGCAGTTACTCAGGGGCTGGGGCCAACGTCCTGACTTTC
TRBV29-1	TRBJ2-7	TRBD1	many	CSTKDRGDGEQYF	TGCAGCACCAAAGACAGGGGCGATGGCGAGCAGTACTTC
TRBV20-1	TRBJ2-2	-	many	CSARAPTGTTNTGELFF	TGCAGTGCTAGAGCCCCCACTGGGACAACGAACACCGGGGAGCTGTTTTTT
TRBV20-1	TRBJ2-7	TRBD2	many	CSATSSGSTSVEQYF	TGCAGTGCTACCTCTAGCGGGAGCACGTCAGTCGAGCAGTACTTC
TRBV4-1	TRBJ1-5	-	many	CASSQDPYRDQDQPQHF	TGCGCCAGCAGCCAGGATCCTTACAGGGACCAGGATCAGCCCCAGCATTTT
TRBV12-3/TRBV12-4	TRBJ1-3	-	medium-sized	CAAGPHSGNTIYF	TGTGCCGCCGGCCCGCACTCTGGAAACACCATATATTTT
TRBV5-1	TRBJ2-3	-	many	CASMDGSTDTQYF	TGCGCCAGCATGGACGGGAGCACAGATACGCAGTATTTT
TRBV20-1	TRBJ2-4	TRBD2	few	CSATSGGPKNIQYF	TGCAGTGCTACTAGCGGGGGACCCAAAAACATTCAGTACTTC
TRBV7-8	TRBJ1-1	-	-	CASSPRVVTEAFF	TGTGCCAGCAGCCCCAGGGTAGTCACTGAAGCTTTCTTT